This T cell receptor (beta chain) originates from a study of cytomegalovirus exposure and HLA in healthy donors. About the research overall: The Caucasian-associated ancestry cluster contained around four fifths of the roughly 400 genotyped donors. General study results and limits: By HLA locus, TCR association rates varied in a later analysis, with DRB1 showing the most and HLA-C the fewest. Immune exposure information available was restricted to CMV serostatus.

Healthy bone marrow donors formed the donor group. Researchers ran the PCR with 60 Vbeta and 13 Jbeta primers. The data were produced by immunoSEQ multiplex PCR, yet TCRdb's version contains in-frame clones alone and is incomplete. The profile shows 150,000 to 200,000 clones, around 90% of them singletons. This CDR3 region has 19 residues. The germline V gene encodes CDR1 PRHDT and CDR2 FYEKMQ (reference sequence). With V trimmed by 0 bases and J by 7 bases, 19 bases remained unmatched. Regarding this clone: Its antigen is as yet unknown.

This sequence joins TRBV13 and TRBJ2-7, with 9 bases aligning to TRBD2. The sequence was collected from a woman between 18 and 30 years old in good health and CMV-seronegative. Sequences were obtained from PBMCs. The CDR3 here is CASSLGASGMMLAAREQYF. CDR3 bases: TGTGCCAGCAGCTTAGGTGCTAGCGGGATGATGTTGGCCGCGAGGGAGCAGTACTTC.